This is a list of T cell receptor beta chains from one sample in a study of beta chain features in type 1 diabetes. TCRdb's copy holds only in-frame clones and misses some; the assay was immunoSEQ multiplex PCR. The repertoire includes 500,000 to 650,000 clones, approximately 13% of them detected once, and more than 0.095% sits in the top ten. The sample consisted of naive CD4+ T cells from blood. Source of these receptors: a man aged 25-40 years with type 1 diabetes. Both conserved end residues are part of each CDR3. The size entry is marked missing in some rows and otherwise reads once, few, many or a size class.

>TRBV27|few
CASSRQTTSGGYNEQFF
>TRBV4-3|few
CASSQDHQGDFYGYTF
>TRBV7-7|.
CASSFREGSPLHF
>TRBV11-2|.
CASSTRTGSSPLHF
>TRBV14|.
CASTRLNTEAFF
>TRBV18|few
CASSPPGQQGFGKLFF
>TRBV5-4|few
CASTGQGEIGELFF
>TRBV4-3|few
CASSQVKGELFF
>TRBV7-9|few
CASSVEDAFEQFF
>TRBV5-1|few
CASSPSLRPHYEQYF
>TRBV7-9|few
CASSSGQGTYGYTF
>TRBV5-1|few
CASIPGTGETDTQYF
>TRBV29-1|few
CSVTPIGGPWDTEAFF
>TRBV5-1|.
CASSLTSGGTEAFF
>TRBV6-1|few
CASSETGGSYNEQFF
>TRBV13|few
CASSLVRGYEQYF
>TRBV7-2|.
CASSLMGVSETQYF
>TRBV9|few
CASSVAGGPDRFSGNTIYF
>TRBV4-3|.
CASSQEPGTYEQYF
>TRBV18|few
CASSRVSQETQYF
>TRBV5-1|few
CASSPGTSGTGELFF
>TRBV7-2|.
CASSLAPKDTQYF
>TRBV29-1|few
CSVGESSYGYTF
>TRBV11-3|few
CASSLGGARYEQYF
>TRBV2|.
CASSESSKGRWQGHEQFF
>TRBV7-2|few
CASSLGTYNEQFF
>TRBV7-9|few
CASSFFGISSGNTIYF
>TRBV13|.
CASSPGWGTSRYNEQFF
>TRBV7-2|few
CASSLSRNYGYTF
>TRBV27|.
CASSLVAGRNSPLHF
>TRBV28|few
CASSPPQGGYGYTF
>TRBV2|.
CASSGDRGPALGSYEQYF
>TRBV2|few
CASSREVGNQPQHF
>TRBV7-2|few
CASSPEWGGTGELFF
>TRBV13|.
CASSVTERVDEQYF
>TRBV5-6|few
CASSQGRPYNEQFF
>TRBV11-2|.
CASGRGTYEQYF
>TRBV11-3|few
CASSLEFLGIQYF
>TRBV9|.
CASSVSPTANTEAFF
>TRBV5-4|.
CASSLGQGLSYNEQFF
>TRBV29-1|.
CSGGGDRSPYEQYF
>TRBV19|few
CASRPTGGGEKLFF
>TRBV7-8|.
CASSLVRNTEAFF
>TRBV18|few
CASSPRELAGGPDTQYF
>TRBV14|.
CASSEGAGGYTF
>TRBV11-1|few
CASSLEQAEDIQYF
>TRBV9|few
CASSVQMGGNTIYF
>TRBV4-2|few
CASSQDTGAEAFF
>TRBV4-2|few
CASSQDRTPRVYNEQFF
>TRBV7-8|.
CASSLRLAGPYEQYF
>TRBV7-9|.
CASSLAGPPDTGELFF
>TRBV11-2|few
CASSLVAESGANVLTF
>TRBV7-2|few
CASSQDVGRGYTF
>TRBV7-2|.
CASSLVAGSSYNEQFF
>TRBV7-2|.
CASSLDSGTDLYNEQFF
>TRBV30|few
CAWSVGQGDEKLFF
>TRBV19|.
CASSIRQSTDTQYF
>TRBV13|few
CASSPPWGVNTEAFF
>TRBV5-1|few
CASSSGRSSGNTIYF
>TRBV9|few
CASSFGLGRESTYEQYF